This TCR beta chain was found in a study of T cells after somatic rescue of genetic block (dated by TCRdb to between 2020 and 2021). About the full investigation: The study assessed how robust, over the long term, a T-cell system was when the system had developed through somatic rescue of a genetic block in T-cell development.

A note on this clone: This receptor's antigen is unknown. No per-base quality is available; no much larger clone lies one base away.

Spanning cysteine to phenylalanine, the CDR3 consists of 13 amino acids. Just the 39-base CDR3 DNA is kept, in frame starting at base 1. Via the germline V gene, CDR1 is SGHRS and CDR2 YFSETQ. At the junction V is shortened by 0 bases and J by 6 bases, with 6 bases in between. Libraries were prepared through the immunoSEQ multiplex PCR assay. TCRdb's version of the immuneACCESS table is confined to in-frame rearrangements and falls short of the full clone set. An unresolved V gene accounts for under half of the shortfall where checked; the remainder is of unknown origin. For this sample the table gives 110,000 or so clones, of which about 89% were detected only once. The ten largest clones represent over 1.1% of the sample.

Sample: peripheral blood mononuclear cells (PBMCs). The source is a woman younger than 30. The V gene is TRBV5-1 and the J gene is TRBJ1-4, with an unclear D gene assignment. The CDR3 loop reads CASSLDSHEKLFF. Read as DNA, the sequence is TGCGCCAGCAGCTTGGACAGCCATGAAAAACTGTTTTTT.